The rows below give T cell receptor beta chains drawn from one sample of a study of blood T cell repertoires in COVID-19. Libraries were prepared by immunoSEQ multiplex PCR; TCRdb keeps only in-frame clonotypes and omits some of them. The data contain approximately 260,000 clones, roughly 89% of them singletons. The specimen sequenced was PBMCs or T cells enriched from blood (not recorded which). These TCRs come from a woman aged 55-70 years who had recovered from COVID-19. The CDR3 runs from the conserved cysteine through the conserved F or W. Each record gives: V gene, D gene, J gene, CDR3 length, CDR3 protein. The D gene is left open where the match is weak.

V: TRBV23-1
D: TRBD2
J: TRBJ2-1
length: 19
CDR3: CASSQSQLAGRGADNEQFF

V: TRBV9
D: -
J: TRBJ1-2
length: 13
CDR3: CASSVTGHLDYTF

V: TRBV5-1
D: -
J: TRBJ2-1
length: 15
CDR3: CASSLRLDPGNEQFF

V: TRBV5-8
D: -
J: TRBJ2-2
length: 16
CDR3: CASSLAIQAFGGELFF

V: TRBV11-2
D: -
J: TRBJ2-5
length: 12
CDR3: CASSLGLPGIYF

V: TRBV2
D: TRBD1
J: TRBJ2-5
length: 15
CDR3: CASRSGTGGGETQYF

V: TRBV19
D: TRBD2
J: TRBJ2-7
length: 15
CDR3: CASSPSSGGLYEQYF

V: TRBV12-3/TRBV12-4
D: -
J: TRBJ2-5
length: 12
CDR3: CASSFSAETQYF

V: TRBV27
D: -
J: TRBJ1-3
length: 16
CDR3: CASSLRGGGRGNTIYF

V: TRBV7-8
D: -
J: TRBJ1-4
length: 14
CDR3: CASSWTETNEKLFF

V: TRBV7-3
D: TRBD2
J: TRBJ2-3
length: 15
CDR3: CASSLGLAGGGTQYF

V: TRBV19
D: -
J: TRBJ2-2
length: 16
CDR3: CASSIDPQGSAGELFF

V: TRBV5-6
D: -
J: TRBJ1-1
length: 14
CDR3: CASSLTGWNTEAFF

V: TRBV12-2
D: -
J: TRBJ2-1
length: 13
CDR3: CASRLKSGQGGFF

V: TRBV21-1
D: -
J: TRBJ1-4
length: 17
CDR3: CASSKYRGKRTNEKLFF

V: TRBV19
D: -
J: TRBJ2-3
length: 14
CDR3: CASSMIGDTDTQYF

V: TRBV6-5
D: TRBD1
J: TRBJ2-7
length: 14
CDR3: CASTPPGQSYEQYF

V: TRBV11-1
D: -
J: TRBJ2-7
length: 12
CDR3: CASSFGGGVQYF

V: TRBV18
D: -
J: TRBJ2-5
length: 11
CDR3: CASSPLDYQYF

V: TRBV12-5
D: -
J: TRBJ2-5
length: 15
CDR3: CASGLEGFVGKTQYF

V: TRBV11-1
D: -
J: TRBJ2-5
length: 12
CDR3: CASSSGEETQYF

V: TRBV2
D: -
J: TRBJ1-5
length: 13
CDR3: CASMGDTYQPQHF

V: TRBV27
D: -
J: TRBJ1-6
length: 17
CDR3: CASISGGGRRYNSPLHF

V: TRBV5-1
D: -
J: TRBJ2-7
length: 15
CDR3: CASSLNVNGNYEQYF

V: TRBV4-1
D: -
J: TRBJ1-2
length: 14
CDR3: CASSQDWQGHGYTF

V: TRBV2
D: -
J: TRBJ1-1
length: 13
CDR3: CASRGQMNTEAFF

V: TRBV19
D: -
J: TRBJ1-2
length: 13
CDR3: CASRDTDNYGYTF

V: TRBV3-1/TRBV3-2
D: TRBD1
J: TRBJ1-1
length: 13
CDR3: CASSQLRGDRVFF

V: TRBV2
D: TRBD2
J: TRBJ2-3
length: 13
CDR3: CASGLADTDTQYF

V: TRBV29-1
D: -
J: TRBJ2-7
length: 12
CDR3: CSVEFGSYEQYF

V: TRBV3-1/TRBV3-2
D: TRBD2
J: TRBJ2-2
length: 16
CDR3: CASSYAGTRRTGELFF